The clone carrying this T cell receptor (beta chain) was found once. This sample is drawn from a study of blood T cell repertoires in COVID-19. Study in general: Spain, Italy and the United States supplied samples that represented acute and convalescent COVID-19. In each case, the material was cDNA or gDNA derived from T cells, B-cell-depleted T cells, or PBMCs.

Original handling: Cell counts per sample came from amplifying reference gene primers. Method: immunoSEQ multiplex PCR; TCRdb's copy keeps in-frame clones and lacks some. For V, J and clone size, that table is used; D and trimming come from the DNA. The profile shows 190,000 or so clones, around 90% of them singletons. This receptor was obtained from a man aged 35-49 years with acute or convalescent COVID-19. The sample consisted of peripheral blood.

The CDR3 region is CASSQVGENTGELFF. The CDR3 DNA reads TGTGCCAGCAGCCAAGTCGGGGAGAACACCGGGGAGCTGTTTTTT. The rearrangement uses TRBV4-2 and TRBJ2-2; D possibly corresponds to TRBD2 (5 bases). The CDR3 is 15 residues long. V lost 1 base and J 1 base, leaving 7 bases between the germline ends. The germline CDR1 and CDR2 sequences are LGHNA and YNFKEQ.